This is a list of T cell receptor beta chains from one sample in a study of cytomegalovirus exposure and HLA in healthy donors. Using immunoSEQ multiplex PCR, the repertoire was profiled, and TCRdb retains in-frame clones only, with some absent. The sample consists of 140,000 to 150,000 clones, around 80% of them appearing once. Sequencing was done on a sample of PBMCs. All receptors derive from a female donor in good health and CMV-seronegative. The CDR3 runs from the conserved cysteine through the conserved F or W. The order of the fields is V gene, D gene, clone size, J gene, CDR3 DNA, CDR3 protein. The D gene is left open where the match is weak. Clone size is stated in some rows and not others, as once, few, many or a class when expanded.

TRBV7-6	NA	NA	TRBJ2-5	TGTGCCAGCAGCTTAGCTGAACGAGGGAGGGAGACCCAGTACTTC	CASSLAERGRETQYF
TRBV6-1	NA	NA	TRBJ1-2	TGTTCCGCCGAGGGTCCCTTACGGGGTTCGCACACCTTC	CSAEGPLRGSHTF
TRBV29-1	NA	NA	TRBJ2-5	TGCAGCGGCGACTATGGAGAGACCCAGTACTTC	CSGDYGETQYF
TRBV5-4	NA	NA	TRBJ1-5	TGTGCCAGCAGCTTGACAGGGAGCAATCAGCCCCAGCATTTT	CASSLTGSNQPQHF
TRBV19	TRBD2	NA	TRBJ2-1	TGTGCCAGTAGTAACGCGGGAGTCCGCTACAATGAGCAGTTCTTC	CASSNAGVRYNEQFF
TRBV7-9	NA	NA	TRBJ2-1	TGTGCCAGCAGCACTCGTCCTAGTTCTGGCAATGAGCAGTTCTTC	CASSTRPSSGNEQFF
TRBV27	NA	NA	TRBJ1-2	TGTGCCAGCAGTTTAAGGGGTAACTATGGCTACACCTTC	CASSLRGNYGYTF
TRBV28	TRBD2	once	TRBJ2-2	TGTGCCAGCAGTTTGACTAGCGGGGGGGCATTAAACACCGGGGAGCTGTTTTTT	CASSLTSGGALNTGELFF
TRBV2	NA	NA	TRBJ1-2	TGTGCCAGCAGTGCTCAGGGACTCCATGGCTACACCTTC	CASSAQGLHGYTF
TRBV2	NA	NA	TRBJ2-1	TGTGCCAGCAGTGCGGCAGGCTCGGCCCATGAGCAGTTCTTC	CASSAAGSAHEQFF
TRBV15	TRBD2	NA	TRBJ2-3	TGTGCCACCAGCAGAGGGAGCGGGAGGGCGTCCACAGATACGCAGTATTTT	CATSRGSGRASTDTQYF
TRBV9	NA	NA	TRBJ1-6	TGTGCCAGCAGCCCCGGCGGAGGTTTGTCTAATTCACCCCTCCACTTT	CASSPGGGLSNSPLHF
TRBV28	NA	NA	TRBJ1-1	TGTGCCAGCAGTCAGCGATACGCGAACACTGAAGCTTTCTTT	CASSQRYANTEAFF
TRBV10-3	NA	few	TRBJ1-5	TGTGCCATCAGTGCGGTCGCTAGCAATCAGCCCCAGCATTTT	CAISAVASNQPQHF
TRBV2	TRBD1	NA	TRBJ1-2	TGTGCCAGCACGAAGAGTACCGGGACAGGGGGCAGGAACTATGGCTACACCTTC	CASTKSTGTGGRNYGYTF
TRBV7-2	NA	NA	TRBJ2-7	TGTGCCAGCAGCCCCAGCGGAGGGTATATCCACGAGCAGTACTTC	CASSPSGGYIHEQYF
TRBV2	TRBD2	NA	TRBJ2-3	TGTGCCAGCAGTTCTAGCGGGGGGGCCGGATATACGCAGTATTTT	CASSSSGGAGYTQYF
TRBV7-9	NA	NA	TRBJ1-1	TGTGCAGCAGGTGGAACTGAAGCTTTCTTT	CAAGGTEAFF
TRBV7-8	NA	NA	TRBJ1-5	TGTGCCAGCACCCCTGCGCAGGCTTATAGCAATCAGCCCCAGCATTTT	CASTPAQAYSNQPQHF
TRBV4-2	TRBD1	few	TRBJ1-1	TGTGCCAGCAGACAGGCAGGGGGATTGAACACTGAAGCTTTCTTT	CASRQAGGLNTEAFF
TRBV28	NA	NA	TRBJ2-1	TGTGCCAGCACGGCTAGCAGATATGAGCAGTTCTTC	CASTASRYEQFF
TRBV27	NA	NA	TRBJ2-7	TGTGCCAGCAGTTTTTTCCGACAAGGTGTTTCCTACGAGCAGTACTTC	CASSFFRQGVSYEQYF
TRBV27	NA	NA	TRBJ1-6	TGTGCCAGCAGTTTAGGGTTTAGACGCTATCGGGGTAGCTATAATTCACCCCTCCACTTT	CASSLGFRRYRGSYNSPLHF
TRBV4-1	NA	NA	TRBJ1-1	TGCGCCAGCAGCCACGGGTCCCTAAGGAACACTGAAGCTTTCTTT	CASSHGSLRNTEAFF
TRBV28	NA	NA	TRBJ2-7	TGTGCCAGCAGGCCTGTGGGCTGGAACTCCTACGAGCAGTACTTC	CASRPVGWNSYEQYF
TRBV7-2	NA	NA	TRBJ1-1	TGTGCCAGCAGCTATGACCGGGGTGAAGCTTTCTTT	CASSYDRGEAFF
TRBV5-1	NA	NA	TRBJ1-1	TGCGCCAGCAGCTCGTGGGAGGGGGGGATTACTGAAGCTTTCTTT	CASSSWEGGITEAFF
TRBV6-1	TRBD1	NA	TRBJ1-6	TGTGCCAGCAGTGCTGCAGGGGGAATGGTGAATTCACCCCTCCACTTT	CASSAAGGMVNSPLHF
TRBV27	TRBD2	NA	TRBJ2-1	TGTGCCAGCAGTTCCGCCTATCATAGCGGGGGACCCCATGAGCAGTTCTTC	CASSSAYHSGGPHEQFF
TRBV7-8	TRBD1	NA	TRBJ1-3	TGTGCCAGCACCGACGGACAGGGGGCTGGAAACACCATATATTTT	CASTDGQGAGNTIYF
TRBV5-8	TRBD1	few	TRBJ2-1	TGTGCCAGCAGCCCCGGGGTGGGACAGGGGCAATGGGGGCTTTACAATGAGCAGTTCTTC	CASSPGVGQGQWGLYNEQFF
TRBV14	TRBD2	NA	TRBJ2-3	TGTGCAACCCGGCGGGGGGCCACAGATACGCAGTATTTT	CATRRGATDTQYF
TRBV6-6	NA	few	TRBJ1-1	TGTGCCAGCAGTTACTCGAATGGAAGGGGAGGCACTGAAGCTTTCTTT	CASSYSNGRGGTEAFF
TRBV10-3	TRBD1	NA	TRBJ1-2	TGTGCCATCAGGGACAGGGGAAGAGATGGCTACACCTTC	CAIRDRGRDGYTF
TRBV7-9	NA	NA	TRBJ2-3	TGTTCCAGCAGCCCCCCAAGAGGAAACACAGATACGCAGTATTTT	CSSSPPRGNTDTQYF
TRBV27	NA	NA	TRBJ2-3	TGTGCCAGCAGTCCTGGACTGTCCACAGATACGCAGTATTTT	CASSPGLSTDTQYF